This T cell receptor beta chain was identified in a study of cytotoxic CD8 clonotypes in ibrutinib-treated CLL. TCRdb's copy holds only in-frame clones and misses some; the assay was immunoSEQ multiplex PCR. The sample contains some 300,000 clones, about 77% of which appear only once. As concerns this clone: What it binds is not known.

Study-wide results and caveats: Sustained-remission and progressing patients had different sampling times. Public clonotypes were rare and shrank or held steady on treatment. Baseline levels were approached again at progression, after clonality had risen at ibrutinib response.

Germline-derived CDR1 and CDR2 are MNHNY and SVGAGI (reference sequence). V lost 3 bases and J 6 bases, leaving 20 bases between the germline ends. The CDR3 consists of 16 residues. This sample comprised PBMCs, obtained before ibrutinib treatment. This TCR came from a human donor with chronic lymphocytic leukemia. V is TRBV6-6 and J is TRBJ1-2; no clear D gene. The CDR3 nucleotides read TGTGCCAGCAGTTATCCGGACGGTCCTGGGCCGAATGGCTACACCTTC. The encoded protein is CASSYPDGPGPNGYTF.